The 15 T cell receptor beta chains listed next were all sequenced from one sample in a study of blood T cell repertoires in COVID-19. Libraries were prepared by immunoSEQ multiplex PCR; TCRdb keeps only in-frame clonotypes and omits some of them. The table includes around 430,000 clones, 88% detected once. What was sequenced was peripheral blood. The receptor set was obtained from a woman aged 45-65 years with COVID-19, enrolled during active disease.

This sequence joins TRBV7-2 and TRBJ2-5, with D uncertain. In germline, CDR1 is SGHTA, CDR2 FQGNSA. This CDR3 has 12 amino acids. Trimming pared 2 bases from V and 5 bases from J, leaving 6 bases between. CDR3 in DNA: TGTGCCAGCAGCTTATCTAGGGAGACCCAGTACTTC. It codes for CASSLSRETQYF.

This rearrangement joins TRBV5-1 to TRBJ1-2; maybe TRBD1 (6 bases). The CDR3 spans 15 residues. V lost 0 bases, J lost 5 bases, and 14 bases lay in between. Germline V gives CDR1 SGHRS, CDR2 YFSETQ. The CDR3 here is CASSLDGQTMYGYTF. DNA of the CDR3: TGCGCCAGCAGCTTGGACGGACAGACCATGTATGGCTACACCTTC.

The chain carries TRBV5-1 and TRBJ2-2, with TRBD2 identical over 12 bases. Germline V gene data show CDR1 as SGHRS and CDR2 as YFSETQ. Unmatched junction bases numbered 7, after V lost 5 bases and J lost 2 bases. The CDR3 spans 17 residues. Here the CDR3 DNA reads TGCGCCAGCAGACGCGGACTAGCGGGAACCAACACCGGGGAGCTGTTTTTT. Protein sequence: CASRRGLAGTNTGELFF. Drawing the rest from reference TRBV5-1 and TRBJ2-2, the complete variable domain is KAGVTQTPRYLIKTRGQQVTLSCSPISGHRSVSWYQQTPGQGLQFLFEYFSETQRNKGNFPGRFSGRQFSNSRSEMNVSTLELGDSALYLCASRRGLAGTNTGELFFGEGSRLTVL.

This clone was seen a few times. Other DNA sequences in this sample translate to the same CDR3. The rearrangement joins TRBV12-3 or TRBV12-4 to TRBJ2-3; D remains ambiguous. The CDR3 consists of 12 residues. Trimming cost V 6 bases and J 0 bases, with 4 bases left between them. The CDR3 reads CASSPSTDTQYF. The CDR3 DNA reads TGTGCCAGCAGCCCTAGCACAGATACGCAGTATTTT.

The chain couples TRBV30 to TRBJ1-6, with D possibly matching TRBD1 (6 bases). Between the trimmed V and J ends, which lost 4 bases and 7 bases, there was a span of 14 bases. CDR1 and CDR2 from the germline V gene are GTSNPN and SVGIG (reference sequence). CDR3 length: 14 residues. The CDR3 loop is CAWTLNRENSPLHF. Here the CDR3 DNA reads TGTGCCTGGACGTTGAACAGGGAAAATTCACCCCTCCACTTT.

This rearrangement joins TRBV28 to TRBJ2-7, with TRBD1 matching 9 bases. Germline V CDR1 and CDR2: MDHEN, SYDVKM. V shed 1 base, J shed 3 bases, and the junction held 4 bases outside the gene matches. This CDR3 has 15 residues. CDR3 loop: CASSLSGQGVYEQYF. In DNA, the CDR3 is TGTGCCAGCAGTTTATCGGGACAGGGAGTCTACGAGCAGTACTTC.

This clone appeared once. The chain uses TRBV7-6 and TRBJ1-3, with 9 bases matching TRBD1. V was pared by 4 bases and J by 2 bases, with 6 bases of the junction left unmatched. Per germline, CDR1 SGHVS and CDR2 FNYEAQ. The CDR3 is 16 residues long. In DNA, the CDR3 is TGTGCCAGCAGCTACAACAGGGGGCAGCCTGGAAACACCATATATTTT. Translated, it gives CASSYNRGQPGNTIYF.

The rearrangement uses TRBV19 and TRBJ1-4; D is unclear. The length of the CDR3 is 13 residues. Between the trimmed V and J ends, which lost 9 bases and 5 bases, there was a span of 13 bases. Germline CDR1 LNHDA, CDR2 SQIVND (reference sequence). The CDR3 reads CASRREGNEKLFF. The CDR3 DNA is TGTGCCAGCAGACGGGAGGGCAATGAAAAACTGTTTTTT.

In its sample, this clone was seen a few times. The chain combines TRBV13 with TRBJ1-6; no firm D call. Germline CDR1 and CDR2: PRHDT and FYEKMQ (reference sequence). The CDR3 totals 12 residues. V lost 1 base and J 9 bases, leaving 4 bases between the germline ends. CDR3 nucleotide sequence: TGTGCCAGCAGCTTAGCGGGTTCACCCCTCCACTTT. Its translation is CASSLAGSPLHF.

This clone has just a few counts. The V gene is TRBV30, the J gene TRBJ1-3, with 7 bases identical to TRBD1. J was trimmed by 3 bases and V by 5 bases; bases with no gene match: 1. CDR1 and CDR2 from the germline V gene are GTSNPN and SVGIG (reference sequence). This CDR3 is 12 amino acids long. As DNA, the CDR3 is TGTGCCTGGGGGACAGTTGGAAACACCATATATTTT. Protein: CAWGTVGNTIYF.

For the CDR3, the DNA is TGTGCCAGCAGTTTTAGTCGGGGAGTCGGAAACACCATATATTTT. Protein sequence: CASSFSRGVGNTIYF. This chain links TRBV11-2 with TRBJ1-3; D unresolved. Germline loops: CDR1 SGHAT, CDR2 FQNNGV. The CDR3 is 15 residues long. Trimming took off 6 bases at V and 4 bases at J, with 16 bases between the two ends.

The CDR3 nucleotides read TGTGCCAGCAGCTTGGACGCCAGAGGAGCCTCACCCCTCCACTTT. It translates to CASSLDARGASPLHF. The rearrangement uses TRBV5-4 and TRBJ1-6; unclear D gene. Germline assignment: CDR1 SGHNT and CDR2 YYREEE (reference sequence). The V end was cut by 0 bases, the J end by 10 bases, with 14 bases between. The CDR3 totals 15 residues. Together with reference TRBV5-4 and TRBJ1-6, the CDR3 gives the full variable domain: ETGVTQSPTHLIKTRGQQVTLRCSSQSGHNTVSWYQQALGQGPQFIFQYYREEENGRGNFPPRFSGLQFPNYSSELNVNALELDDSALYLCASSLDARGASPLHFGNGTRLTVT.

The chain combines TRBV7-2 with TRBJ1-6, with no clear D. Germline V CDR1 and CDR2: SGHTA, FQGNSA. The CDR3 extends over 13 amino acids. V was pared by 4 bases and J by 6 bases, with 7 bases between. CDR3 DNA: TGTGCCAGCAGCTCCCATTTTAATTCACCCCTCCACTTT. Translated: CASSSHFNSPLHF.

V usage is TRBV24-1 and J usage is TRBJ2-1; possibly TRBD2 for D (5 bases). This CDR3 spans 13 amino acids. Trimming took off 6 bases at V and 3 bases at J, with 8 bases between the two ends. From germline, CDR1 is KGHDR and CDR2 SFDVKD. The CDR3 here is CATSNGVYNEQFF. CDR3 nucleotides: TGTGCCACCAGTAACGGGGTCTACAATGAGCAGTTCTTC.

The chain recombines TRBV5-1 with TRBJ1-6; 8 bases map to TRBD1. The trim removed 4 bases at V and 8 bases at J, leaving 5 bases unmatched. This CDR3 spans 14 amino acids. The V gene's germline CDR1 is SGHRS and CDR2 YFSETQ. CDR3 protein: CASSPGQADSPLHF. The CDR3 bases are TGCGCCAGCAGCCCGGGACAGGCGGATTCACCCCTCCACTTT.